Presented here are 10 T cell receptor beta chains from one specimen sequenced in a study of graft-versus-host responses after intestinal transplantation. The antigens for these receptors are not known. Assay used: immunoSEQ multiplex PCR; TCRdb lists only in-frame clones, some missing. The table lists 85,000 to 100,000 clones, around 90% of them singletons, with approximately 0.32% in the top ten. Sequenced material: unstimulated CD4+ T cells sorted from spleen or lymph node cells, taken before transplant. The source of these receptors is a human donor who was the organ donor for an intestinal transplant.

This chain connects TRBV18 to TRBJ2-2, with D possibly being TRBD1 (5 bases). Per germline, CDR1 KGHSH and CDR2 LQKENI. This CDR3 region has 17 residues. The ends were cut back, 0 bases at V and 2 bases at J, with 13 bases in the middle. CDR3 protein: CASSPPGQGTNTGELFF. CDR3 coding DNA: TGTGCCAGCTCACCACCCGGGCAGGGCACCAACACCGGGGAGCTGTTTTTT.

The J gene is TRBJ2-1, the V gene TRBV11-3; 7 bases agree with TRBD2. Germline-derived CDR1 and CDR2 are SGHNT and YENEEA. V lost 6 bases, J lost 7 bases, and 12 bases stayed unmatched. CDR3 length: 15 amino acids. CDR3 sequence: CASRPQPGLTNEQFF. The CDR3 nucleotides are TGTGCCAGCAGGCCTCAGCCGGGACTAACTAATGAGCAGTTCTTC.

Only a few counts were recorded for this clone. V is TRBV19 and J is TRBJ2-7; D is uncertain. The CDR3 length is 13 residues. Germline V gene data show CDR1 as LNHDA and CDR2 as SQIVND (reference sequence). Trimming shortened V by 3 bases and J by 2 bases, and 8 bases separated the two germline ends. The CDR3 loop reads CASSMSTAYEQYF. The CDR3 DNA follows: TGTGCCAGTAGTATGTCTACCGCCTACGAGCAGTACTTC. The complete variable domain, with remaining parts taken from reference TRBV19 and TRBJ2-7, reads DGGITQSPKYLFRKEGQNVTLSCEQNLNHDAMYWYRQDPGQGLRLIYYSQIVNDFQKGDIAEGYSVSREKKESFPLTVTSAQKNPTAFYLCASSMSTAYEQYFGPGTRLTVT.

The chain is built from TRBV5-8 and TRBJ2-3; D is undetermined. V was shortened by 0 bases and J by 0 bases, with 8 bases between the two germline ends. Germline assignment: CDR1 SGHTS and CDR2 YDEGEE. CDR3 length equals 15 residues. CDR3 nucleotide sequence: TGTGCCAGCAGCTTGGCCCTAGGTAGCACAGATACGCAGTATTTT. The encoded protein is CASSLALGSTDTQYF.

The chain employs TRBV7-3 and TRBJ1-2; the D is unclear. This CDR3 contains 15 residues. CDR1 and CDR2 from the germline V gene are SGHTA and FQGTGA. The V gene lost 0 bases and the J gene lost 1 base, with 9 bases spanning the gap. The CDR3 loop reads CASSLTQINNYGYTF. The CDR3 coding sequence is TGTGCCAGCAGCTTAACTCAGATTAATAACTATGGCTACACCTTC.

As DNA, the CDR3 is TGTGCCAGCAGTTTCCCCGGACAGGGCTCCTACGAGCAGTACTTC. It codes for CASSFPGQGSYEQYF. The rearrangement links TRBV27 to TRBJ2-5, with 8 bases identical to TRBD1. With the DNA end fitting TRBJ2-7 better, the J assignment may be wrong. This CDR3 contains 15 residues. Per the germline V gene, CDR1 is MNHEY and CDR2 is SMNVEV (reference sequence).

This chain uses TRBV11-2 with TRBJ1-2, with D perhaps matching TRBD1 (6 bases). Per germline, CDR1 SGHAT and CDR2 FQNNGV. The CDR3 has 13 amino acids. V was pared by 4 bases and J by 2 bases, with 8 bases between. The CDR3, as DNA: TGTGCCAGCAGCTCCGGGACAAACTATGGCTACACCTTC. Its translation is CASSSGTNYGYTF.

The chain combines TRBV30 with TRBJ1-1, with a weak D call TRBD1 (6 bases). V lost 7 bases to trimming and J lost 4 bases, with 10 bases between them. The CDR3 runs to 11 residues. Germline lookup yields CDR1 GTSNPN and CDR2 SVGIG (reference sequence). The CDR3 here is CASQGTTEAFF. DNA for the CDR3: TGTGCCTCGCAGGGGACCACTGAAGCTTTCTTT.

CDR3 bases: TGTGCCAGCAGCTTTTCTCCGACAGATACGCAGTATTTT. Protein: CASSFSPTDTQYF. V gene TRBV7-9 combines with J gene TRBJ2-3; D is ambiguous. Germline V CDR1 and CDR2: SEHNR, FQNEAQ (reference sequence). V dropped 3 bases and J dropped 3 bases, with 7 bases sitting between them. The CDR3 consists of 13 residues.

The chain is built from TRBV5-1 and TRBJ1-1; 8 nucleotides align to TRBD1. The CDR3 has 16 residues. Per germline, CDR1 SGHRS and CDR2 YFSETQ. The ends lost 0 bases at V and 7 bases at J; junction bases unmatched: 11. CDR3 DNA sequence: TGCGCCAGCAGCTTGGCCGGACAGGGTCCCATGGGTGAAGCTTTCTTT. Its protein product is CASSLAGQGPMGEAFF.